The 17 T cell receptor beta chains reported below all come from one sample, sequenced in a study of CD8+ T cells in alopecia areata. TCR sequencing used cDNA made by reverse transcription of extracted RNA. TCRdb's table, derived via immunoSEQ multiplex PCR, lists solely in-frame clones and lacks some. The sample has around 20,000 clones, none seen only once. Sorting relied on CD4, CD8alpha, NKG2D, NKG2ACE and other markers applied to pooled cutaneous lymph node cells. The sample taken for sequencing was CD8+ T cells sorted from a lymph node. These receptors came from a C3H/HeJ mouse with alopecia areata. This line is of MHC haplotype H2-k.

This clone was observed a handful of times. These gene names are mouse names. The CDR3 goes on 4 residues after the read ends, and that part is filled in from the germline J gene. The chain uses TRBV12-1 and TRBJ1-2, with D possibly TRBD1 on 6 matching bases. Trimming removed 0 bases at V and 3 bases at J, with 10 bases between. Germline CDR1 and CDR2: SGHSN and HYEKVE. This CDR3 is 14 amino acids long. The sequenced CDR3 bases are TGTGCCAGCTCTCTCGGGGGGCGGCACTCC. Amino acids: CASSLGGRHS. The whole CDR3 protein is CASSLGGRHSDYTF.

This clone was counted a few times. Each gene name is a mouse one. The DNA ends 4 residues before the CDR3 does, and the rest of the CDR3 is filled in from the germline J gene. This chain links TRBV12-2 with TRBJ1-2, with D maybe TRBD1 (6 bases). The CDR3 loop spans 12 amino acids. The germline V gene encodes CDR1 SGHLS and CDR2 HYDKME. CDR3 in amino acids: CASSLPGVDYTF. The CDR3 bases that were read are TGTGCCAGCTCCCTCCCAGGGGTC.

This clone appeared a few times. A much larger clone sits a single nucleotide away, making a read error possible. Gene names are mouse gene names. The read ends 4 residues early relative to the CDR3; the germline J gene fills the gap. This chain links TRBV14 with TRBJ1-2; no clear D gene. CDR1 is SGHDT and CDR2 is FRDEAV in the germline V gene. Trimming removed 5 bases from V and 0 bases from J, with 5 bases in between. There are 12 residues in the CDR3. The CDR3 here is CASRTTNSDYTF. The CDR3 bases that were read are TGTGCCAGCAGGACAACAAACTCC.

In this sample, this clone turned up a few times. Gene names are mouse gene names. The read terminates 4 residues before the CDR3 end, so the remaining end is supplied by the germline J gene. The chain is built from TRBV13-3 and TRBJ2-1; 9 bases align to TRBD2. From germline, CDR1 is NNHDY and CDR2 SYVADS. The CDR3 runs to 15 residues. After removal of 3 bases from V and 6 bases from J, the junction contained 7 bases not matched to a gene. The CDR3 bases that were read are TGTGCCAGCAGTGCTTATGGGGGGGCGCTTGCT. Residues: CASSAYGGALA. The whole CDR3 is CASSAYGGALAEQFF.

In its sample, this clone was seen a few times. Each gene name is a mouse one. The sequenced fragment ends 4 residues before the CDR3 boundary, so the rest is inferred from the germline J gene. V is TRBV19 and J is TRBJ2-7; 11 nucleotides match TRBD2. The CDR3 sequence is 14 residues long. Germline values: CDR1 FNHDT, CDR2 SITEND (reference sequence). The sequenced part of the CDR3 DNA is TGTGCCAGCAGTCCCCGACTGGGGGGGTAT. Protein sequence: CASSPRLGGY. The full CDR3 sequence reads CASSPRLGGYEQYF.

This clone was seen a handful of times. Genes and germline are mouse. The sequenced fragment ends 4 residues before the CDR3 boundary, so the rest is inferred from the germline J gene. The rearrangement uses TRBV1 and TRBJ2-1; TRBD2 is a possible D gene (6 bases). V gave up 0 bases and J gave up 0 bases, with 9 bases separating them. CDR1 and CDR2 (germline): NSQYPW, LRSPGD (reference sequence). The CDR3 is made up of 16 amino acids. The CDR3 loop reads CTCSADWGSNYAEQFF. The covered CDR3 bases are TGCACCTGCAGTGCAGATTGGGGGTCTAACTATGCT.

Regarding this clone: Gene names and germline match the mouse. The sequenced part of the CDR3 DNA is TGTGCCAGCAGTGATGGAGGGGGA. Its protein product is CASSDGGG. The whole CDR3 protein is CASSDGGGEVFF. V gene TRBV13-1 combines with J gene TRBJ1-1; perhaps TRBD1 as D (6 bases). The read ends 4 residues before the CDR3 terminus; that terminus is restored from the germline J gene. In germline, CDR1 is NSHNY, CDR2 SYGAGN. This CDR3 is 12 amino acids long.

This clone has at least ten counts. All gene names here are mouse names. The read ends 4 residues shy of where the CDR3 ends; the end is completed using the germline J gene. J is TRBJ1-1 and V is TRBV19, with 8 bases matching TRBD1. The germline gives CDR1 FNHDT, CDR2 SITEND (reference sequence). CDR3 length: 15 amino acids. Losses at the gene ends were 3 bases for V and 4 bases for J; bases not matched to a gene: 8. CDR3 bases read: TGTGCCAGCAGTAAACAGGGGGTCCTACTCACA. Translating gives CASSKQGVLLT. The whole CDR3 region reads CASSKQGVLLTEVFF.

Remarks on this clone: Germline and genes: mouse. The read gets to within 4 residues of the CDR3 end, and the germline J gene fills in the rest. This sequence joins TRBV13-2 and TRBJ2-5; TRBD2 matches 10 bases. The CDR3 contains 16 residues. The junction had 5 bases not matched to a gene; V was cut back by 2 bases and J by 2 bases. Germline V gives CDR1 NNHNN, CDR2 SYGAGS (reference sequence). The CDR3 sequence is CASGEEDWGVQDTQYF. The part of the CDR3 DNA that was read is TGTGCCAGCGGTGAGGAAGACTGGGGGGTCCAAGAC.

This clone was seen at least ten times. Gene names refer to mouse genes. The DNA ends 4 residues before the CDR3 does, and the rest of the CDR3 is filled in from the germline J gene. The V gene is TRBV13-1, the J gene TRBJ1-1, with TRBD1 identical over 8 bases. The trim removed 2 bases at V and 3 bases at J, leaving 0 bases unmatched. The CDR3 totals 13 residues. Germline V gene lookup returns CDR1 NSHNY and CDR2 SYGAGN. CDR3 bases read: TGTGCCAGCAGTGACAGGGGGCACACA. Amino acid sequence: CASSDRGHT. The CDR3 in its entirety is CASSDRGHTEVFF.

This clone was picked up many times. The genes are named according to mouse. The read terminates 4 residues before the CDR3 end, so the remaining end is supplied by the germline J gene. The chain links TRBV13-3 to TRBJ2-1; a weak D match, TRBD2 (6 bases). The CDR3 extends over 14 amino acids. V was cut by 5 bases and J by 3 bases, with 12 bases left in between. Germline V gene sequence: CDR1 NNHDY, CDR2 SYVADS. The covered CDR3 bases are TGTGCCAGCAGCGCTGGGGCCTCCTATGCT. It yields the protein CASSAGASYA. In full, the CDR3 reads CASSAGASYAEQFF.

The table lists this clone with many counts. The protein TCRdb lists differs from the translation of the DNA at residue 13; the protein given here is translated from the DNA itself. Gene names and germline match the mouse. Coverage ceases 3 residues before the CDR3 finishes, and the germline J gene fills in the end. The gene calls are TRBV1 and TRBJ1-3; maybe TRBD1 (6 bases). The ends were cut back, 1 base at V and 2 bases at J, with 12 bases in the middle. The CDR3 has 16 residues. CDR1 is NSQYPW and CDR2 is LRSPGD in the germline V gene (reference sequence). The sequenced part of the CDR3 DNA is TGCACCTGCAGTGCAGGGGGGGGCGCGACTGGAAATACG. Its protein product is CTCSAGGGATGNT. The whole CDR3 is CTCSAGGGATGNTLYF.

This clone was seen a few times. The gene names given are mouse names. The sequenced part of the CDR3 DNA is TGTGCCTGGGACAGGGGACGGAGGGACACA. This encodes CAWDRGRRDT. The CDR3 in full is CAWDRGRRDTEVFF. This chain links TRBV31 with TRBJ1-1; the match to TRBD1 covers 8 bases. The read gets to within 4 residues of the CDR3 end, and the germline J gene fills in the rest. Germline V gives CDR1 GKSSPN, CDR2 SITVG. After removal of 5 bases from V and 3 bases from J, the junction contained 8 bases not matched to a gene. This CDR3 spans 14 amino acids.

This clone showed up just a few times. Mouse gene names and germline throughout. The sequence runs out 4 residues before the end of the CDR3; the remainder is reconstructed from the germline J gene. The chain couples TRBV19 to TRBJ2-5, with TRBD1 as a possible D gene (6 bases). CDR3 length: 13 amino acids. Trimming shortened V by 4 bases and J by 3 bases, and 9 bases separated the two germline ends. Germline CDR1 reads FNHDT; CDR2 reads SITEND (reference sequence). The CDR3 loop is CASSRTGQDTQYF. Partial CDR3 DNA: TGTGCCAGCAGTCGAACAGGGCAAGAC.

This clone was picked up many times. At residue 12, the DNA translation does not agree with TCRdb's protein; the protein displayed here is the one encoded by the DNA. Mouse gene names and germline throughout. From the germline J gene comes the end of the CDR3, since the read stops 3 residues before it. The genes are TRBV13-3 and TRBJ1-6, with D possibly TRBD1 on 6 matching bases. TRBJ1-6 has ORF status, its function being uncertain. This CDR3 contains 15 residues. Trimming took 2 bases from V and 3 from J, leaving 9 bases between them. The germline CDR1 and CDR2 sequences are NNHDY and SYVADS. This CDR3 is CASSDRTDYNSPLYF. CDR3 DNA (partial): TGTGCCAGCAGTGACAGGACAGACTATAATTCGCCC.

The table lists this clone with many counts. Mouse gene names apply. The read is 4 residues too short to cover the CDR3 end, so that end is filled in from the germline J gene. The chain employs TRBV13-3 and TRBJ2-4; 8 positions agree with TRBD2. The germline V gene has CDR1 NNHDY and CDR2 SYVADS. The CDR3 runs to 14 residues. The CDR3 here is CASSDLGGENTLYF. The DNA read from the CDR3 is TGTGCCAGCAGTGATCTGGGGGGCGAAAAC.

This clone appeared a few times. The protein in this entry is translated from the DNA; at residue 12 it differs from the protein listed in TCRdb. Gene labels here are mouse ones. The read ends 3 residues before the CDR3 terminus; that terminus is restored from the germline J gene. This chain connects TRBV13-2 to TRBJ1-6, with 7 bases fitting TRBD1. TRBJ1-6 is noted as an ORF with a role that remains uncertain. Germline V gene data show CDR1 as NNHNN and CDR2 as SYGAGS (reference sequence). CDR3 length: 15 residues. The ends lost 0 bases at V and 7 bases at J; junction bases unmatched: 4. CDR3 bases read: TGTGCCAGCGGTGATGCGGGCAGGGGGAATTCGCCC. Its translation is CASGDAGRGNSP. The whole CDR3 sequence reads CASGDAGRGNSPLYF.